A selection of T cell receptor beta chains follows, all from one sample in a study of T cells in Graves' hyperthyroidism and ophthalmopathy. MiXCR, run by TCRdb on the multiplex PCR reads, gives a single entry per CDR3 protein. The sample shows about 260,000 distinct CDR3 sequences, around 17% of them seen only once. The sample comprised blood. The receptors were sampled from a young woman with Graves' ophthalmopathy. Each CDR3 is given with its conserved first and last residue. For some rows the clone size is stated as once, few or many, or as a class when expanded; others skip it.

CDR3 protein: CATSKSGDYGYTF
J gene: TRBJ1-2
CDR3 length: 13
V gene: TRBV24-1
clone size: many

CDR3 protein: CASSIDWVPLQFF
J gene: TRBJ2-1
CDR3 length: 13
V gene: TRBV19
clone size: few

CDR3 protein: CASTLAISYNEQFF
J gene: TRBJ2-1
CDR3 length: 14
V gene: TRBV7-2
clone size: large

CDR3 protein: CSARDDSGRAYNEQFF
J gene: TRBJ2-1
CDR3 length: 16
V gene: TRBV20-1
clone size: many

CDR3 protein: CSARDWADSSYNEQFF
J gene: TRBJ2-1
CDR3 length: 16
V gene: TRBV20-1
clone size: many

CDR3 protein: CASSLAGYNEKLFF
J gene: TRBJ1-4
CDR3 length: 14
V gene: TRBV12-3/TRBV12-4
clone size: many

CDR3 protein: CASSVVRTGDSGTEAFF
J gene: TRBJ1-1
CDR3 length: 17
V gene: TRBV9
clone size: many

CDR3 protein: CATSDVDRADEKLFF
J gene: TRBJ1-4
CDR3 length: 15
V gene: TRBV24-1
clone size: many

CDR3 protein: CASSLRRGSGANVLTF
J gene: TRBJ2-6
CDR3 length: 16
V gene: TRBV7-9
clone size: many

CDR3 protein: CSARDYGRGIDEQYF
J gene: TRBJ2-7
CDR3 length: 15
V gene: TRBV20-1
clone size: many

CDR3 protein: CASSIGGRGSNQPQHF
J gene: TRBJ1-5
CDR3 length: 16
V gene: TRBV19
clone size: few

CDR3 protein: CASSLADLAYSSYEQYF
J gene: TRBJ2-7
CDR3 length: 17
V gene: TRBV11-2
clone size: many

CDR3 protein: CASSVGDNEQFF
J gene: TRBJ2-1
CDR3 length: 12
V gene: TRBV11-2
clone size: many

CDR3 protein: CASKGTSGETQYF
J gene: TRBJ2-5
CDR3 length: 13
V gene: TRBV28
clone size: .

CDR3 protein: CSAQGVDTQYF
J gene: TRBJ2-3
CDR3 length: 11
V gene: TRBV20-1
clone size: many

CDR3 protein: CASSRLGPTDTQYF
J gene: TRBJ2-3
CDR3 length: 14
V gene: TRBV7-3
clone size: many

CDR3 protein: CASSGDSRNTEAFF
J gene: TRBJ1-1
CDR3 length: 14
V gene: TRBV25-1
clone size: many

CDR3 protein: CASRFRGKNIQYF
J gene: TRBJ2-4
CDR3 length: 13
V gene: TRBV6-1
clone size: many

CDR3 protein: CASSQGLELETQYF
J gene: TRBJ2-5
CDR3 length: 14
V gene: TRBV3-1
clone size: .

CDR3 protein: CAGSFPLRETQYF
J gene: TRBJ2-5
CDR3 length: 13
V gene: TRBV7-9
clone size: .

CDR3 protein: CASSPSSGFEQFF
J gene: TRBJ2-1
CDR3 length: 13
V gene: TRBV27
clone size: .

CDR3 protein: CATSGRERIADTQYF
J gene: TRBJ2-3
CDR3 length: 15
V gene: TRBV13
clone size: many